The 18 T cell receptor beta chains presented below share a single source sample, sequenced in a study of T cell clones after liver transplantation. Some clones are missing from TCRdb's copy, which holds only in-frame ones; the method was immunoSEQ multiplex PCR. The data hold 70,000 to 80,000 clones, with more than 75% observed a single time. The sample was CD4+ T cells from blood, taken before liver transplant. These receptors were collected from a human donor who received a liver transplant.

V and J are TRBV13 and TRBJ2-5; no clear D gene. The CDR3 has 10 amino acids. Trimming took 6 bases from V and 5 from J, leaving 4 bases between them. Germline values: CDR1 PRHDT, CDR2 FYEKMQ (reference sequence). CDR3 protein: CASSAETQYF. CDR3 in DNA: TGTGCCAGCAGTGCGGAGACCCAGTACTTC.

For the CDR3, the DNA is TGTGCCAGTAGAAGAAGCGACAGGATTCCTACAGATACGCAGTATTTT. Translating gives CASRRSDRIPTDTQYF. The J gene is TRBJ2-3, the V gene TRBV19; possibly TRBD1 for D (6 bases). V shed 6 bases and J shed 3 bases, with 19 bases lying between them. Germline-derived CDR1 and CDR2 are LNHDA and SQIVND (reference sequence). The CDR3 runs to 16 residues.

The gene calls are TRBV5-1 and TRBJ2-7; perhaps TRBD2 as D (5 bases). Germline V lookup: CDR1 SGHRS, CDR2 YFSETQ. The CDR3 is 13 amino acids. Between the trimmed V and J ends, which lost 7 bases and 5 bases, there was a span of 16 bases. CDR3 loop: CASSPLVEDEQYF. In nucleotides, the CDR3 is TGCGCCAGCTCGCCCCTTGTGGAGGACGAGCAGTACTTC.

The rearrangement uses TRBV28 and TRBJ1-2; 10 bases fit TRBD1. CDR3 size: 14 residues. V trimming: 8 bases; J trimming: 2 bases; junction bases outside the gene matches: 5. The germline V gene encodes CDR1 MDHEN and CDR2 SYDVKM. The CDR3 DNA is TGTGCCAGCGGAGCGACAGGGGGCAACTATGGCTACACCTTC. This gives the protein CASGATGGNYGYTF.

The chain combines TRBV5-8 with TRBJ1-5; D gene uncertain. The CDR3 totals 13 residues. CDR1 and CDR2 (germline): SGHTS, YDEGEE. Trimming left V 0 bases short and J 5 bases short, with 6 bases between. In nucleotides, the CDR3 is TGTGCCAGCAGCTTGGACAGAGATCAGCCCCAGCATTTT. As protein: CASSLDRDQPQHF. Complete variable domain (other parts from reference TRBV5-8 and TRBJ1-5): EAGVTQSPTHLIKTRGQQATLRCSPISGHTSVYWYQQALGLGLQFLLWYDEGEERNRGNFPPRFSGRQFPNYSSELNVNALELEDSALYLCASSLDRDQPQHFGDGTRLSIL.

The chain has TRBV4-2 and TRBJ2-2; 9 nucleotides agree with TRBD2. This CDR3 is 16 amino acids long. V shed 4 bases, J shed 7 bases, and the junction held 10 bases outside the gene matches. Germline V CDR1 and CDR2: LGHNA, YNFKEQ. CDR3 DNA sequence: TGTGCCAGCAGCCTAATAGCGGGAGATTGGAACGGGGAGCTGTTTTTT. This sequence encodes CASSLIAGDWNGELFF.

This chain connects TRBV25-1 to TRBJ1-6, with 9 bases aligning to TRBD1. V dropped 8 bases and J dropped 7; count of bases not matched to a gene: 6. The germline V gene has CDR1 MGHDK and CDR2 SYGVNS. The CDR3 consists of 14 residues. The CDR3 region is CASGQTGGNSPLHF. The CDR3 DNA reads TGTGCCAGCGGACAGACAGGGGGGAATTCACCCCTCCACTTT.

The chain joins TRBV9 to TRBJ2-5; no reliable D call. This CDR3 comprises 13 residues. The germline V gene has CDR1 SGDLS and CDR2 YYNGEE. V was shortened by 2 bases and J by 1 base, with 6 bases between the two germline ends. CDR3 protein: CASSVNSQETQYF. Written as DNA, the CDR3 is TGTGCCAGCAGCGTGAACAGCCAAGAGACCCAGTACTTC.

The chain joins TRBV4-3 to TRBJ1-2; 8 positions match TRBD1. The CDR3 runs 15 residues. Germline V gene data show CDR1 as LGHNA and CDR2 as YSLEER. The J segment lost 8 bases and the V segment lost 3 bases, leaving 11 bases of the junction unmatched. In DNA form, the CDR3 reads TGCGCCAGCAGCCATTCAAGACAGGGGTCTAGCGGCTACACCTTC. Translation: CASSHSRQGSSGYTF.

The gene calls are TRBV7-9 and TRBJ2-2; 15 bases fit TRBD2. Trimming at V came to 5 bases and at J to 4 bases, leaving 5 bases not matched to a gene. CDR1 SEHNR and CDR2 FQNEAQ come from the germline V gene (reference sequence). The CDR3 extends over 17 amino acids. CDR3: CASSGTSGRYLTGELFF. The CDR3 coding sequence is TGTGCCAGCAGCGGGACTAGCGGGAGGTACCTCACCGGGGAGCTGTTTTTT.

There are a few counts of this clone. The chain recombines TRBV27 with TRBJ1-1; TRBD1 is a possible D gene (5 bases). V lost 4 bases and J lost 3, with 9 bases in between. Per the germline V gene, CDR1 is MNHEY and CDR2 is SMNVEV (reference sequence). CDR3 length: 13 amino acids. The CDR3 protein is CASSSQGHTEAFF. In nucleotides, the CDR3 is TGTGCCAGCAGTTCGCAGGGCCACACTGAAGCTTTCTTT.

The V gene is TRBV4-1, the J gene TRBJ2-7, with 10 nucleotides matching TRBD2. V was clipped by 0 bases and J by 0 bases; unmatched bases: 8. This CDR3 is built from 18 residues. The germline V gene encodes CDR1 MGHRA and CDR2 YSYEKL. CDR3 DNA: TGCGCCAGCAGCCAAGATAAAAGCGGGAGGGGATTCTCCTACGAGCAGTACTTC. Translating it yields CASSQDKSGRGFSYEQYF.

The chain recombines TRBV29-1 with TRBJ2-1; D remains ambiguous. CDR1 is SQVTM, CDR2 ANQGSEA, per germline. The CDR3 is 12 amino acids. V lost 7 bases and J 9 bases, leaving 16 bases between the germline ends. The DNA for the CDR3 is TGCAGCGCAGTTAATAGTCCGAGTGAGCAGTTCTTC. Its translation is CSAVNSPSEQFF.

This clone was observed a few times. The rearrangement uses TRBV28 and TRBJ1-1; D is uncertain. Germline V gene sequence: CDR1 MDHEN, CDR2 SYDVKM. V was pared by 7 bases and J by 3 bases, with 3 bases between. The CDR3 sequence is 10 residues long. DNA of the CDR3: TGTGCCAGCAAGGACACTGAAGCTTTCTTT. Protein: CASKDTEAFF.

The sample holds a few counts of this clone. The genes are TRBV7-6 and TRBJ2-1; D call uncertain. The CDR3 is made up of 11 amino acids. V was clipped by 4 bases and J by 8 bases, with 6 bases between them. CDR1 and CDR2 (germline): SGHVS, FNYEAQ. CDR3 sequence (DNA): TGTGCCAGCAGCTCAACCGATGAGCAGTTCTTC. It is translated as CASSSTDEQFF.

This chain links TRBV9 with TRBJ1-5; D gene unclear. Trimming removed 0 bases from V and 4 bases from J, with 11 bases in between. Germline V CDR1 and CDR2: SGDLS, YYNGEE. The CDR3 totals 15 residues. CDR3 loop: CASSVGGGENQPQHF. The DNA of the CDR3 is TGTGCCAGCAGCGTAGGGGGAGGAGAGAATCAGCCCCAGCATTTT. The whole variable domain, remainder taken from reference TRBV9 and TRBJ1-5, is DSGVTQTPKHLITATGQRVTLRCSPRSGDLSVYWYQQSLDQGLQFLIQYYNGEERAKGNILERFSAQQFPDLHSELNLSSLELGDSALYFCASSVGGGENQPQHFGDGTRLSIL.

The V and J genes are TRBV2 and TRBJ2-3; D may be TRBD1 (6 bases). V dropped 5 bases and J dropped 14 bases, with 17 bases sitting between them. The CDR3 length is 12 residues. CDR1 is SNHLY and CDR2 is FYNNEI in the germline V gene. CDR3 protein: CASSRQEGVWYF. The CDR3, as DNA: TGTGCCAGCAGTCGACAGGAAGGCGTATGGTATTTT.

The chain has TRBV5-1 and TRBJ1-5, with 8 bases lining up with TRBD1. CDR1 SGHRS and CDR2 YFSETQ come from the germline V gene. The CDR3 extends over 14 amino acids. Trimming took 4 bases from V and 2 from J; bases not matched to a gene: 2. The CDR3 loop reads CASSRGQGNQPQHF. CDR3 sequence (DNA): TGCGCCAGCAGCCGGGGACAGGGCAATCAGCCCCAGCATTTT.